This T cell receptor beta chain was sequenced during a study of blood T cell repertoires in COVID-19. Looking at the study overall: Specimens from acute and convalescent COVID-19 originated in the United States, Italy and Spain. The analysed material was cDNA or gDNA that came from T cells, B-cell-depleted T cells, or PBMCs.

The study counted Cohort 3 donors as recovered given two negative PCRs, clearance, or symptom resolution. Germline CDR1 is SGHTA and CDR2 is FQGNSA. Trimming took 4 bases from V and 9 from J; bases not matched to a gene: 10. The CDR3 consists of 15 residues. Clones were read by immunoSEQ multiplex PCR, and TCRdb kept only the in-frame ones, dropping some. The sample has some 150,000 clones, about 88% seen once. This chain links TRBV7-2 with TRBJ1-4; 8 bases align to TRBD1. The sequenced sample was PBMCs or T cells enriched from blood (not recorded which). The TCR was taken from a woman aged 18 to 35 who had recovered from COVID-19. The CDR3 DNA reads as TGTGCCAGCAGCTCTTGGGACAGGCTAAAGAAAAAACTGTTTTTT. Translating it yields CASSSWDRLKKKLFF.